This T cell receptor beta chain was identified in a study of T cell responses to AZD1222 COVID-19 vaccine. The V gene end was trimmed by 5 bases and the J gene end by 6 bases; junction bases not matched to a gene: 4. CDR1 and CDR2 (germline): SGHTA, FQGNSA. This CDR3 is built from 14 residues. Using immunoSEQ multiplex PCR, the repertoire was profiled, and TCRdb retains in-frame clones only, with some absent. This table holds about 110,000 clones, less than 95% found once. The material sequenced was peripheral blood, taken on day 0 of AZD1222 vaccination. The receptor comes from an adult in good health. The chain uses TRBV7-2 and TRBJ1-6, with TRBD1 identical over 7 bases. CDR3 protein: CASSVGTVNSPLHF. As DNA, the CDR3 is TGTGCCAGCAGCGTCGGGACAGTTAATTCACCCCTCCACTTT.